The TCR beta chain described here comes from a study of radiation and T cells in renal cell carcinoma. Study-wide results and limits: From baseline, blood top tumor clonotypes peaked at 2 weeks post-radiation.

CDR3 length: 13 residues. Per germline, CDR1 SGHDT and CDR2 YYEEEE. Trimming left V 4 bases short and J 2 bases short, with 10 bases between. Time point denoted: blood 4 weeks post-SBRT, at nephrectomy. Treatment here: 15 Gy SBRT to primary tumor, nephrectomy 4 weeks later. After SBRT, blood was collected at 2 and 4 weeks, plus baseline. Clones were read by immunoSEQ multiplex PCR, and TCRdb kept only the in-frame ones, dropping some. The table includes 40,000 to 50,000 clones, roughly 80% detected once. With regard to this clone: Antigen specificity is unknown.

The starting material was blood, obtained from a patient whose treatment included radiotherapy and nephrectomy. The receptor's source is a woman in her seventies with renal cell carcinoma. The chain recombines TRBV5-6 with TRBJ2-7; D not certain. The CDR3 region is CASSTFGPYEQYF. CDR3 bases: TGTGCCAGCAGCACCTTTGGACCCTACGAGCAGTACTTC.